This T cell receptor (beta chain) was identified during a study of cytomegalovirus exposure and HLA in healthy donors. J lost 1 base, V lost 0 bases, and 4 bases had no gene match. The CDR3 has 16 residues. Per germline, CDR1 KGHSH and CDR2 LQKENI. Regarding this clone: Its antigen is currently unknown.

Amplification used 60 Vbeta primers and 13 Jbeta primers. Here immunoSEQ multiplex PCR was the method, and the copy in TCRdb shows in-frame clones only, minus some. The specimen's table records 50,000 to 70,000 clones. The study's findings and limits: A missense variant in DCLRE1C was later tied to TCR beta V- and J-gene trimming.

Input material: PBMCs. The chain joins TRBV18 to TRBJ2-3; 7 bases agree with TRBD1. This receptor was taken from a woman aged 18 to 35 in good health and CMV-seronegative. The CDR3 bases are TGTGCCAGCTCACCACCGGGACAGTACGGCACAGATACGCAGTATTTT. As protein: CASSPPGQYGTDTQYF.